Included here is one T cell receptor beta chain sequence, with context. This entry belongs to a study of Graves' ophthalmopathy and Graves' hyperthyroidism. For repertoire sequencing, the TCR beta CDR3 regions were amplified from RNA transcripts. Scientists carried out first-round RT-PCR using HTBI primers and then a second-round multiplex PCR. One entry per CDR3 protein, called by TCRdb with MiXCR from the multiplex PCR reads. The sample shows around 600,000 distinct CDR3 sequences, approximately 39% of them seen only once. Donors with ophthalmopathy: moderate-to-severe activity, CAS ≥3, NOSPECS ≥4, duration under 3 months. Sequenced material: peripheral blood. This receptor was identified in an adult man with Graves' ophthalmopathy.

The CDR3 protein is CASTLTGDEAFF. The CDR3 nucleotides read TGTGCCAGCACCTTGACAGGGGATGAAGCTTTCTTT. The chain has TRBV7-9 and TRBJ1-1, with TRBD1 matching 8 bases. The CDR3 length is 12 residues. After removal of 7 bases from V and 7 bases from J, the junction contained 5 bases not matched to a gene. The germline V gene encodes CDR1 SEHNR and CDR2 FQNEAQ (reference sequence).